These 16 T cell receptor beta chains were sequenced from one sample in a study of T-cell memory formation after mild COVID-19. Each CDR3 protein is one row after TCRdb ran MiXCR on the 5' RACE reads. This table has around 510,000 distinct CDR3 sequences, about 20% appearing once. The sequencing sample was made of PBMCs or a T cell subset sorted from them (not recorded which). The receptors were sampled from an adult woman who had mild COVID-19 (a few samples of this study predate the infection). Cell type and time point are not known.

This chain joins TRBV11-2 and TRBJ2-4; 7 bases align to TRBD1. After removal of 5 bases from V and 9 bases from J, the junction contained 10 bases not matched to a gene. The germline V gene has CDR1 SGHAT and CDR2 FQNNGV. CDR3 length equals 14 residues. Here the CDR3 DNA reads TGTGCCAGCAGCGCATCCGGGACAGCTGGCATTCAGTACTTC. It specifies CASSASGTAGIQYF. Using reference TRBV11-2 and TRBJ2-4 for the parts outside the CDR3, the full variable domain is EAGVAQSPRYKIIEKRQSVAFWCNPISGHATLYWYQQILGQGPKLLIQFQNNGVVDDSQLPKDRFSAERLKGVDSTLKIQPAKLEDSAVYLCASSASGTAGIQYFGAGTRLSVL.

This clonotype was counted a few times. The chain employs TRBV3-1 and TRBJ2-1, with 7 bases fitting TRBD2. The CDR3 has 14 amino acids. Per germline, CDR1 LGHDT and CDR2 YNNKEL (reference sequence). Trimming removed 4 bases from V and 4 bases from J; junction bases left unmatched: 4. As DNA, the CDR3 is TGTGCCAGCAGCCGATTCGGGGGGTACAATGAGCAGTTCTTC. Protein: CASSRFGGYNEQFF.

The chain combines TRBV20-1 with TRBJ1-5, with 7 nucleotides matching TRBD1. This CDR3 comprises 15 residues. The V segment lost 3 bases and the J segment 2 bases; nucleotides outside the gene matches: 7. From germline, CDR1 is DFQATT and CDR2 SNEGSKA (reference sequence). The CDR3 here is CSARNPGGGNQPQHF. The CDR3, as DNA: TGCAGTGCTAGGAATCCAGGGGGGGGCAATCAGCCCCAGCATTTT.

This clonotype was counted at least ten times. V gene TRBV5-1 combines with J gene TRBJ2-5; a weak D match, TRBD2 (6 bases). Germline V gene sequence: CDR1 SGHRS, CDR2 YFSETQ. The CDR3 sequence is 16 residues long. With 4 bases removed from V and 0 bases from J, the gap between germline ends came to 16 bases. CDR3 in amino acids: CASSESPRDYQETQYF. The CDR3 coding sequence is TGCGCCAGCAGCGAATCCCCCCGGGACTACCAAGAGACCCAGTACTTC.

This clonotype was detected many times. This chain uses TRBV27 with TRBJ2-1; 13 bases align to TRBD2. The junction had 5 bases not matched to a gene; V was cut back by 5 bases and J by 7 bases. The CDR3 is 15 amino acids. Germline values: CDR1 MNHEY, CDR2 SMNVEV (reference sequence). The CDR3 reads CASSLLAGGPNEQFF. The CDR3 region has the DNA TGTGCCAGCAGTCTACTAGCGGGAGGGCCGAATGAGCAGTTCTTC.

The table lists this clonotype with many counts. V and J are TRBV5-4 and TRBJ2-3; possibly TRBD1 for D (6 bases). Trimming took 3 bases from V and 3 from J, leaving 8 bases between them. Germline V gene sequence: CDR1 SGHNT, CDR2 YYREEE (reference sequence). CDR3 length: 13 amino acids. In DNA form, the CDR3 reads TGTGCCAGCAGCTGGCAGGGGACAGATACGCAGTATTTT. Residues: CASSWQGTDTQYF.

The J gene is TRBJ2-5, the V gene TRBV14, with D perhaps matching TRBD2 (5 bases). Germline V lookup: CDR1 SGHDN, CDR2 FVKESK. The CDR3 loop spans 15 amino acids. V was pared by 4 bases and J by 2 bases, with 14 bases between. CDR3 DNA: TGTGCCAGCAGCCGCTTCCAAGCGGTTCAAGAGACCCAGTACTTC. It specifies CASSRFQAVQETQYF.

The V gene is TRBV13, the J gene TRBJ1-3; tentatively, D is TRBD1 (6 bases). This CDR3 contains 15 residues. Per the germline V gene, CDR1 is PRHDT and CDR2 is FYEKMQ (reference sequence). Trimming removed 4 bases from V and 0 bases from J, with 10 bases in between. CDR3 coding DNA: TGTGCCAGCAGCTCGGACAGAACCTCTGGAAACACCATATATTTT. Translation gives CASSSDRTSGNTIYF.

This clonotype was observed a handful of times. The CDR3 DNA reads as TGTGCCAGCAGCCAAGGTTACTCGAACCCCTACGAGCAGTACTTC. Its translation: CASSQGYSNPYEQYF. The chain employs TRBV4-2 and TRBJ2-7; no reliable D call. V was shortened by 1 base and J by 2 bases, with 12 bases between the two germline ends. This CDR3 has 15 residues. Germline loops: CDR1 LGHNA, CDR2 YNFKEQ.

This clonotype was detected many times. This chain connects TRBV24-1 to TRBJ2-1; D is undetermined. Trimming took 0 bases from V and 7 from J, leaving 12 bases between them. The CDR3 consists of 15 residues. Germline V gives CDR1 KGHDR, CDR2 SFDVKD. CDR3 amino acids: CATSDLQARMNEQFF. CDR3 DNA: TGTGCCACCAGTGATTTGCAGGCACGTATGAATGAGCAGTTCTTC.

The J gene is TRBJ2-1, the V gene TRBV6-2 or TRBV6-3, with D perhaps TRBD2 (6 bases). The V end was cut by 5 bases, the J end by 7 bases, with 21 bases between. Germline values: CDR1 MNHEY, CDR2 SVGEGT. The CDR3 sequence is 16 residues long. The CDR3 region has the DNA TGTGCCAGCAGTCCTCCAATAGCGGCCTCTGTGAATGAGCAGTTCTTC. Protein product: CASSPPIAASVNEQFF.

This clonotype was seen only a few times. This rearrangement joins TRBV7-2 to TRBJ2-3, with 7 bases identical to TRBD2. The CDR3 contains 14 residues. Trimming removed 3 bases from V and 6 bases from J; junction bases left unmatched: 6. CDR1 and CDR2 from the germline V gene are SGHTA and FQGNSA. As DNA, the CDR3 is TGTGCCAGCAGCTTGGTGCGGGAGTCCGATACGCAGTATTTT. It encodes CASSLVRESDTQYF.

This clonotype was observed a handful of times. This chain uses TRBV2 with TRBJ1-5; 7 nucleotides align to TRBD1. Trimming removed 7 bases from V and 4 bases from J; junction bases left unmatched: 4. Germline V gene lookup returns CDR1 SNHLY and CDR2 FYNNEI. CDR3 length: 13 residues. The CDR3 DNA reads TGTGCCAGCATAGGACAGGTTAATCAGCCCCAGCATTTT. Protein sequence: CASIGQVNQPQHF.

This clonotype was seen only a few times. The chain is built from TRBV21-1 and TRBJ2-1; TRBD1, the D gene given by the table, was not confirmed from the DNA. TRBV21-1 is classified as a pseudogene. This CDR3 has 16 residues. CDR3 sequence: CASSKMTGQKGDEQFF. The CDR3 nucleotides are TGTGCCAGCAGCAAGATGACGGGACAGAAGGGTGATGAGCAGTTCTTC.

The DNA of the CDR3 is TGTGCCAGCAGCTCTCCCGCCGCCTACTATGGCTACACCTTC. The encoded protein is CASSSPAAYYGYTF. The rearrangement joins TRBV7-9 to TRBJ1-2; D remains unclear. Deletions cut 4 bases from V and 3 bases from J, with 12 bases between. Germline CDR1 reads SEHNR; CDR2 reads FQNEAQ (reference sequence). CDR3 length: 14 amino acids.

This clonotype was detected a few times. This sequence joins TRBV28 and TRBJ1-1; a weak D match, TRBD1 (6 bases). Germline V lookup: CDR1 MDHEN, CDR2 SYDVKM. V lost 5 bases and J 7 bases, leaving 11 bases between the germline ends. The CDR3 runs 12 residues. CDR3 in amino acids: CASSDNRVEAFF. In nucleotides, the CDR3 is TGTGCCAGCAGTGATAACAGGGTTGAAGCTTTCTTT. The full variable domain, rest sourced from reference TRBV28 and TRBJ1-1, is DVKVTQSSRYLVKRTGEKVFLECVQDMDHENMFWYRQDPGLGLRLIYFSYDVKMKEKGDIPEGYSVSREKKERFSLILESASTNQTSMYLCASSDNRVEAFFGQGTRLTVV.